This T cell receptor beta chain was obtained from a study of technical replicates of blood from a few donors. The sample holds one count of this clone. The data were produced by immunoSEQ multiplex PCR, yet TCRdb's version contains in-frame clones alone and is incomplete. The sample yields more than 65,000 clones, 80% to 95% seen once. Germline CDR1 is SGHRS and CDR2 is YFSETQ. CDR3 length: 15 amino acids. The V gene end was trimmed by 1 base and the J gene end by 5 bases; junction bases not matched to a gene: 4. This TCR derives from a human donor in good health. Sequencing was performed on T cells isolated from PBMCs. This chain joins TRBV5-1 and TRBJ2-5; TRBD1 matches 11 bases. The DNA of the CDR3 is TGCGCCAGCAGCTTGCGCGGGACAGGGGGTGAGACCCAGTACTTC. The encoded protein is CASSLRGTGGETQYF.